The 3 T cell receptor beta chains listed next were all sequenced from one sample in a study of CD8 T cells in Susac syndrome. RNA was extracted with the RNeasy kit, and a quantity of roughly 0.5 to 1 ug was reverse transcribed using random hexamers. TCRdb re-derived calls from the immunoSEQ multiplex PCR reads in MiXCR, one entry per CDR3 protein. The table shows some 110,000 distinct CDR3 sequences, with just under 95% occurring only once. The sequenced sample consisted of CD4+ T cells from PBMCs. Receptors were obtained from a human donor with multiple sclerosis.

The chain employs TRBV20-1 and TRBJ1-6; D unresolved. CDR1 DFQATT and CDR2 SNEGSKA come from the germline V gene (reference sequence). The CDR3 contains 13 residues. The V and J ends lost 6 bases and 5 bases respectively, with 11 bases between them. Here the CDR3 reads CSAPTPDNSPLHF. CDR3 nucleotide sequence: TGCAGTGCACCAACACCTGATAATTCACCCCTCCACTTT.

This chain joins TRBV20-1 and TRBJ1-5, with 9 bases identical to TRBD1. Germline-derived CDR1 and CDR2 are DFQATT and SNEGSKA (reference sequence). Unmatched junction bases numbered 11, after V lost 5 bases and J lost 6 bases. CDR3 size: 15 residues. The DNA of the CDR3 is TGCAGTGCTCCCAGGGACAGGGATGGGGGTCAGCCCCAGCATTTT. It yields the protein CSAPRDRDGGQPQHF.

This chain links TRBV4-1 with TRBJ2-3, with D possibly being TRBD2 (7 bases). CDR1 MGHRA and CDR2 YSYEKL come from the germline V gene. CDR3 length equals 15 residues. Trimming shortened V by 11 bases and J by 2 bases, and 20 bases separated the two germline ends. The CDR3 region has the DNA TGCGCCGGCTCCTGGGGGGGGGCCTACACAGATACGCAGTATTTT. Its translation: CAGSWGGAYTDTQYF.